These T cell receptor beta chains were read from a single sample in a study of blood T cell repertoires in COVID-19. Only in-frame clones appear in the TCRdb table, and some are missing; sequencing was by immunoSEQ multiplex PCR. The sample shows 300,000 to 400,000 clones, roughly 87% of them seen only once. What was sequenced was peripheral blood. The receptors originated from a man aged 45-65 years with active or convalescent COVID-19. The CDR3 runs from the conserved cysteine through the conserved F or W.

J gene: TRBJ2-5
V gene: TRBV5-1
CDR3 protein: CASRTSAQETQYF

J gene: TRBJ2-7
V gene: TRBV5-5
CDR3 protein: CASSGGYLSGEQYF

J gene: TRBJ2-1
V gene: TRBV7-9
CDR3 protein: CASSLVGGEVYNEQFF

J gene: TRBJ1-6
V gene: TRBV2
CDR3 protein: CASRRDSNSPLHF

J gene: TRBJ2-3
V gene: TRBV5-6
CDR3 protein: CASSLSSGRETDTQYF

J gene: TRBJ2-7
V gene: TRBV2
CDR3 protein: CASPGAGGYEQYF

J gene: TRBJ2-5
V gene: TRBV19
CDR3 protein: CASSRGTSVQETQYF

J gene: TRBJ2-2
V gene: TRBV10-3
CDR3 protein: CAIGTTPNTGELFF

J gene: TRBJ2-3
V gene: TRBV12-5
CDR3 protein: CASLHRVGDTQYF

J gene: TRBJ2-1
V gene: TRBV18
CDR3 protein: CASSPGQGGINEQFF

J gene: TRBJ1-2
V gene: TRBV11-1
CDR3 protein: CASSYHQQGPGYTF

J gene: TRBJ2-6
V gene: TRBV4-1
CDR3 protein: CASSQNSGGAPGANVLTF

J gene: TRBJ1-3
V gene: TRBV2
CDR3 protein: CASSPPDSSGNTIYF

J gene: TRBJ1-4
V gene: TRBV19
CDR3 protein: CASSRRTGADEKLFF